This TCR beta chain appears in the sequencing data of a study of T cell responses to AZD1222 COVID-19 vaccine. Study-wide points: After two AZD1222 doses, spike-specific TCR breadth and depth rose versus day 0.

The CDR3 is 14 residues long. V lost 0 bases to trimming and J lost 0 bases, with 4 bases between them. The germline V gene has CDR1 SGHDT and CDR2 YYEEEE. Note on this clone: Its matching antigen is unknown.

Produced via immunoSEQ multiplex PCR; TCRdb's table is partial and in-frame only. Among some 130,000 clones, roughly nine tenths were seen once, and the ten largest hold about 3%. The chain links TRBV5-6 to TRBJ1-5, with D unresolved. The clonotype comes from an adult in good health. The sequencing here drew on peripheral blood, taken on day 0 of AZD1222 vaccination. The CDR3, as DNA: TGTGCCAGCAGCTTGGGGGGTAGCAATCAGCCCCAGCATTTT. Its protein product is CASSLGGSNQPQHF.